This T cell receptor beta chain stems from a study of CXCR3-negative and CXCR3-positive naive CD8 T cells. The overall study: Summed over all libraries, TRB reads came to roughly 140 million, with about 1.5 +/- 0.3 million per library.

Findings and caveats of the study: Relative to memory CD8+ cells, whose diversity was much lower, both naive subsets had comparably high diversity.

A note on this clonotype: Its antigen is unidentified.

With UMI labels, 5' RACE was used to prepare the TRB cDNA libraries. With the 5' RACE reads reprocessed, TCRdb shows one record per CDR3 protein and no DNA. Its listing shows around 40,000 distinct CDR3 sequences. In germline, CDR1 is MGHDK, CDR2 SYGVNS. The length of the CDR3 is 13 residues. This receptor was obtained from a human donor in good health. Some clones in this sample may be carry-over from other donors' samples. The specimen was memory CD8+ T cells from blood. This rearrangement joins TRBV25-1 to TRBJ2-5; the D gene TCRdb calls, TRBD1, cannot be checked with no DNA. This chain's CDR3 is CASSESGKETQYF.